The T cell receptor (beta chain) described here comes from a study of CD8+CD57+ T cells in acquired aplastic anemia. Whole-study context: When averaged, DNA from sorted CD4+ and CD8+ cells came to 2.5 to 3.5 ug. The study's findings and limits: Researchers report that 25 to 35 CD8+ CDR3 sequences appeared in both patients and controls.

TCR beta VDJ and CDR3 were profiled, and genomic DNA was the template. One entry per CDR3 protein results from TCRdb running MiXCR on the reads. This sample yields more than 250,000 distinct CDR3 sequences, of which 82% are seen a single time; approximately 42% belongs to the top ten. Patients chosen for sequencing had CD8+CD57+ cells that had expanded, as shown by flow cytometry. At the time of blood sampling, patients had not yet received any therapy. A word on this clonotype: What it recognizes is unknown.

The CDR3 has 11 amino acids. V was cut by 9 bases and J by 6 bases, with 9 bases left in between. The germline CDR1 and CDR2 sequences are SGHVS and FQNEAQ. This rearrangement joins TRBV7-8 to TRBJ1-5; D is unresolved. This clonotype originated in a human donor with aplastic anemia. Sequencing input: sorted CD4+, CD8+, or CD8+CD57+ T cells (not recorded which) from PBMCs. The CDR3 bases are TGTGCCAGTAGTGCGGGTCAGCCCCAGCATTTT. Protein: CASSAGQPQHF.